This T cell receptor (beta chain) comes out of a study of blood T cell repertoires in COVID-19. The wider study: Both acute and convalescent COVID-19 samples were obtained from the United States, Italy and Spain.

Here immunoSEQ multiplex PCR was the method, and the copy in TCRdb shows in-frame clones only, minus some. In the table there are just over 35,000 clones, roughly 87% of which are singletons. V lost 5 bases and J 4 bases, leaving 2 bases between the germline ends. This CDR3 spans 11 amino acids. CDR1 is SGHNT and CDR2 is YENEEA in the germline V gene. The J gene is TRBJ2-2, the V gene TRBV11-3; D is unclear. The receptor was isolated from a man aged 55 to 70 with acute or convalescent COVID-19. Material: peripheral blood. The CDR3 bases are TGTGCCAGCAGCCTCACCGGGGAGCTGTTTTTT. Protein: CASSLTGELFF.